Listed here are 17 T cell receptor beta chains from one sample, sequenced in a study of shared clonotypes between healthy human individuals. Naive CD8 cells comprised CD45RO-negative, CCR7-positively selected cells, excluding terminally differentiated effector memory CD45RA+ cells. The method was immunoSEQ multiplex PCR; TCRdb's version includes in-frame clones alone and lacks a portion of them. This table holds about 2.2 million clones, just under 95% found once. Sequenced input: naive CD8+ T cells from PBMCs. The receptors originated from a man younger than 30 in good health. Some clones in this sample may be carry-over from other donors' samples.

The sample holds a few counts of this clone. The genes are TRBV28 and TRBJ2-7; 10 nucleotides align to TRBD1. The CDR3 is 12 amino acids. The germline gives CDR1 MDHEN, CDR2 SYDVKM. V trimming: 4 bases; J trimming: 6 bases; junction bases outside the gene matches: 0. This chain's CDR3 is CASSWTGGEQYF. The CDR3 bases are TGTGCCAGCAGTTGGACAGGGGGCGAGCAGTACTTC.

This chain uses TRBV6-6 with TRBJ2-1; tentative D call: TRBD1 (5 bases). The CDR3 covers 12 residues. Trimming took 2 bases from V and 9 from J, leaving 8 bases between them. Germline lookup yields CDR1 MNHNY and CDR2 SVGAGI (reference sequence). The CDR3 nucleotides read TGTGCCAGCAGTTACGGGGCTTCTGAGCAGTTCTTC. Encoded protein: CASSYGASEQFF.

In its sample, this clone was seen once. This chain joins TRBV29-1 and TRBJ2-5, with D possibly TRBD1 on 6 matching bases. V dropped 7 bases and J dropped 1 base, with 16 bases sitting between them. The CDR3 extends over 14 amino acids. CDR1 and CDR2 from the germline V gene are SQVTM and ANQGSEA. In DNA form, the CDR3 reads TGCAGCGCCACGTTATGGACAGCCCAAGAGACCCAGTACTTC. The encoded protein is CSATLWTAQETQYF.

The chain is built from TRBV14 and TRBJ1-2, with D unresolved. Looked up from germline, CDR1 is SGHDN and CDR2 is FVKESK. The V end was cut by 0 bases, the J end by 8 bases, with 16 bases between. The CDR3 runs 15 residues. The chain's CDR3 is CASSQDPRTLGGYTF. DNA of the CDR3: TGTGCCAGCAGCCAAGATCCCCGGACCCTGGGCGGCTACACCTTC.

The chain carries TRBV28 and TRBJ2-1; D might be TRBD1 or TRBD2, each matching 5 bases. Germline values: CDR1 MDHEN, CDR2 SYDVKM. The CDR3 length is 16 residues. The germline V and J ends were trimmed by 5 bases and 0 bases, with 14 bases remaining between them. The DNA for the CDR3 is TGTGCCAGCAGTCGGGACCCCGTAAGCTCCTACAATGAGCAGTTCTTC. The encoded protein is CASSRDPVSSYNEQFF.

The CDR3 is CASNRGRVGAKNIQYF. The DNA for the CDR3 is TGTGCCAGCAATAGAGGCCGGGTTGGAGCCAAAAACATTCAGTACTTC. The rearrangement uses TRBV6-8 and TRBJ2-4, with unresolved D. In germline, CDR1 is MNHGY, CDR2 SAAAGT. CDR3 length: 16 amino acids. V lost 7 bases and J 0 bases, leaving 16 bases between the germline ends.

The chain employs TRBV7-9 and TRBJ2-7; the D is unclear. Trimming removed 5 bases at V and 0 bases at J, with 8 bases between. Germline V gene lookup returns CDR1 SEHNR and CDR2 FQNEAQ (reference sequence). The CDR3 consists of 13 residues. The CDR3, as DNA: TGTGCCAGCAGCCCCAGCTACTCCTACGAGCAGTACTTC. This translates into CASSPSYSYEQYF. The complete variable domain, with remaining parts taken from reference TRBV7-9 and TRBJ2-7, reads DTGVSQNPRHKITKRGQNVTFRCDPISEHNRLYWYRQTLGQGPEFLTYFQNEAQLEKSRLLSDRFSAERPKGSFSTLEIQRTEQGDSAMYLCASSPSYSYEQYFGPGTRLTVT.

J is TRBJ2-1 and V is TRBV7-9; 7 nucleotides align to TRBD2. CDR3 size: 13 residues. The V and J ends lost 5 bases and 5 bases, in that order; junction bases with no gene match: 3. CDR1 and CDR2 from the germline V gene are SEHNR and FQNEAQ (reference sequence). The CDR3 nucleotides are TGTGCCAGCAGCCGTCGGGGGGACAATGAGCAGTTCTTC. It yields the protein CASSRRGDNEQFF.

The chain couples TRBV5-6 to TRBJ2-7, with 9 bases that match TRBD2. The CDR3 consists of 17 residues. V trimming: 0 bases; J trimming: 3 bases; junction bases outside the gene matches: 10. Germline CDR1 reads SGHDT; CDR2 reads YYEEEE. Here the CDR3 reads CASSLVSGSEAGYEQYF. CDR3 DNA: TGTGCCAGCAGCTTGGTTAGCGGGAGTGAGGCTGGCTACGAGCAGTACTTC.

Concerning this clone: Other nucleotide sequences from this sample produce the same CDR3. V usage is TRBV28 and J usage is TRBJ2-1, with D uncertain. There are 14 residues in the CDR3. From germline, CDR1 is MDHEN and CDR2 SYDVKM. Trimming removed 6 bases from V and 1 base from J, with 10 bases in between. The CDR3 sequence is CASRGWDSYNEQFF. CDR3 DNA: TGTGCCAGCAGAGGATGGGATTCCTACAATGAGCAGTTCTTC.

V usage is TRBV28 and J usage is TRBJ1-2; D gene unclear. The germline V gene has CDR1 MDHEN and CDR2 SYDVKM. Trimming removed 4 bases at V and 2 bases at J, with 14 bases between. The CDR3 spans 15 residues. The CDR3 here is CASSSWAATNYGYTF. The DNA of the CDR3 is TGTGCCAGCAGTTCGTGGGCAGCGACAAACTATGGCTACACCTTC.

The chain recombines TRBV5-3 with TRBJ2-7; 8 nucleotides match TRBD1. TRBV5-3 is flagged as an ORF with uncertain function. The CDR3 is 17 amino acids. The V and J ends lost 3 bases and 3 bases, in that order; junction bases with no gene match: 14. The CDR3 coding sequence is TGTGCCAGAAGCTCGACGAGACAGGGGTCAACCTACTACGAGCAGTACTTC. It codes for CARSSTRQGSTYYEQYF.

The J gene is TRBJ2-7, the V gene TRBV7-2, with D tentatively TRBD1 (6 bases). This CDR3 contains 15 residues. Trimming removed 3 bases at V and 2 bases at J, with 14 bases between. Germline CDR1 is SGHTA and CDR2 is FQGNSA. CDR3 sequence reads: CASSFRQTGPYEQYF. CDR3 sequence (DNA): TGTGCCAGCAGCTTCCGCCAAACAGGGCCCTACGAGCAGTACTTC.

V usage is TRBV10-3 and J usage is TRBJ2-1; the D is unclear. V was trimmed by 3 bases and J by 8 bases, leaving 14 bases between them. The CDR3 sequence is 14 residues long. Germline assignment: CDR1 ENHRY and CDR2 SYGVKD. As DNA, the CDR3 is TGTGCCATCAGTGATAGGAGAATACAAGATGAGCAGTTCTTC. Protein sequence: CAISDRRIQDEQFF.

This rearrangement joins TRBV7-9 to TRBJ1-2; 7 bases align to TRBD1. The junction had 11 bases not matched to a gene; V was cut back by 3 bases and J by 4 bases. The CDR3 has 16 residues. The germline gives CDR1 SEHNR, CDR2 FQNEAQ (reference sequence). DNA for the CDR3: TGTGCCAGCAGCTTCGTCACCAGTCCAGGGGGCTATGGCTACACCTTC. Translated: CASSFVTSPGGYGYTF. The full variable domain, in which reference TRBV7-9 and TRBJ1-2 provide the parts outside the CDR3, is DTGVSQNPRHKITKRGQNVTFRCDPISEHNRLYWYRQTLGQGPEFLTYFQNEAQLEKSRLLSDRFSAERPKGSFSTLEIQRTEQGDSAMYLCASSFVTSPGGYGYTFGSGTRLTVV.

CDR3 residues: CASSDSGLASGELFF. CDR3 bases: TGTGCCAGCAGTGATTCGGGACTAGCATCTGGGGAGCTGTTTTTT. The chain carries TRBV6-4 and TRBJ2-2; TRBD2 matches 9 bases. Germline V gives CDR1 MRHNA, CDR2 SNTAGT. V lost 3 bases, J lost 8 bases, and 7 bases stayed unmatched. CDR3 length: 15 amino acids.

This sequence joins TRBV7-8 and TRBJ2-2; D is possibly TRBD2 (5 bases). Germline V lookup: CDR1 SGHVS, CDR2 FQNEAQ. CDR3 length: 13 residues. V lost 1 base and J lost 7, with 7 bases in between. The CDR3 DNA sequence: TGTGCCAGCAGCTTAGACGAGGGCGGGGAGCTGTTTTTT. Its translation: CASSLDEGGELFF.